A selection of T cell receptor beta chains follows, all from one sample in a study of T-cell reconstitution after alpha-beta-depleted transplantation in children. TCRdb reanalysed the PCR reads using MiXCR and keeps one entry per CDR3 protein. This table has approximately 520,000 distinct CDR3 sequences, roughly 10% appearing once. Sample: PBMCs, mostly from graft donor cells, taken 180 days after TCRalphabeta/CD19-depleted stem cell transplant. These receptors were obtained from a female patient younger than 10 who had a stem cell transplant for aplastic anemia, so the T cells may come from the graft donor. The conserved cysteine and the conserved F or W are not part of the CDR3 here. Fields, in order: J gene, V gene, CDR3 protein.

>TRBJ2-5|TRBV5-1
ASSFTGDFETQY
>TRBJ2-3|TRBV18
ASSPRDSTDTQY
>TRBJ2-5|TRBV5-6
ASSLGPSGRAQETQY
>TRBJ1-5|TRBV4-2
ASSQVHKGQGGEQPQH
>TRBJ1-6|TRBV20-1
SAVDRGSPLH
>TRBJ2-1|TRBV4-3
ASSQETGSSYNEQF
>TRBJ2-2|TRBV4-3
ASSQPGLAGANTGELF
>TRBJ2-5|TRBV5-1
ASSPRLAMEGETQY
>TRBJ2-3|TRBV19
ASTKAGTLTTDTQY
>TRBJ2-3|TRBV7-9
ASSPSLGNTDTQY
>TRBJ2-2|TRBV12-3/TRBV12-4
ASSARTSSNTGELF
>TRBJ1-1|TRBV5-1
ASSFPKGTGRVDTEAF
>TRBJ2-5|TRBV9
ASSPSGYVETQY
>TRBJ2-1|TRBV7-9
ASSLEVTSGWEQF
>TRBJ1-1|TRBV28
ASRGPGGTEAF
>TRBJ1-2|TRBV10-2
ASSDPGRNYGYT
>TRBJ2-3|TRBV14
ASSPGGGKGTDTQY
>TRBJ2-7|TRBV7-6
ASSFVLGAGGEQY
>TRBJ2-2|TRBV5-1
ASSAAGTSGSMVTGELF
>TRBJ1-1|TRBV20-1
SASNPQFAEAF
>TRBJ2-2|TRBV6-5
ASSYWTGAHTGELF
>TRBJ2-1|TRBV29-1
SVEFPERESYNEQF
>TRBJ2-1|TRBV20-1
SARDKSYNEQF
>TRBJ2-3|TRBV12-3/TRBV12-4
ASSRLAGGDTQY
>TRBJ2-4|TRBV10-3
AIRGLAENIQY
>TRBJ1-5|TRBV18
ASSPAGGDQPQH
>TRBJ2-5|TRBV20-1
SAREGLAGDQETQY
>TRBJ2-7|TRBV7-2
ASSLSRLAYEQY
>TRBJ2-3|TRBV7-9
ASSRPGQGHTDTQY
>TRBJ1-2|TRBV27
ASSLSWGQGLYGYT
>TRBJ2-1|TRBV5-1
ASSFRLAEGDEQF
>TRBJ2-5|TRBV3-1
ASRTPAETQY
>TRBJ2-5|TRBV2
ASRCVGGQETQY
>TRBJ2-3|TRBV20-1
SAPAGQRGSTDTQY
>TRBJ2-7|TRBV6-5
ASSPTGGFYEQY
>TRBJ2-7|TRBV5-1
ASSEGPYEQY
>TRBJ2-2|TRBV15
ATSRFTSGPNTGELF
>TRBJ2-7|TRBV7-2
ASRPPAGNEQY
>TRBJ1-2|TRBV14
ASSQDSYYGYT
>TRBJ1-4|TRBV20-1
SASAGTGGEKLF
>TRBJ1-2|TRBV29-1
SVASPGQFYGYT